This T cell receptor (beta chain) is from a study of T-cell reconstitution after alpha-beta-depleted transplantation in children. General study points: The origin of high day-60 TCRbeta diversity in some patients lay in surviving recipient T cells and thymic progenitors. Most T-cell counts and diversity one year after the transplant came from T cells that were newly produced. Expanded graft clones, several hundred of them, were reportedly the source of alpha-beta T cells about two months after transplant.

A remark on this clonotype: Its matching antigen is unknown. Sequence at one end of the junction differs from germline and may be a read error.

In germline, CDR1 is DFQATT, CDR2 SNEGSKA (reference sequence). The CDR3 spans 14 residues. Unique molecular identifiers featured in how the TCRbeta library was prepared. TCRdb reprocessed the PCR reads via MiXCR and lists one record per CDR3 protein. Of 670,000 or so distinct CDR3 sequences listed, around 12% are singletons. The TCR originated in a girl aged 2-10 years with congenital amegakaryocytic thrombocytopenia, due to receive a stem cell transplant. The source material was PBMCs, sampled before TCRalphabeta/CD19-depleted stem cell transplant. The J gene is TRBJ2-7, the V gene TRBV20-1; the match to TRBD2 covers 10 bases. CDR3 bases: TGCAGTGCAGTAACTAGCGGGGTAGGGTTGGAGCAGTCCTTC. Protein sequence: CSAVTSGVGLEQSF.